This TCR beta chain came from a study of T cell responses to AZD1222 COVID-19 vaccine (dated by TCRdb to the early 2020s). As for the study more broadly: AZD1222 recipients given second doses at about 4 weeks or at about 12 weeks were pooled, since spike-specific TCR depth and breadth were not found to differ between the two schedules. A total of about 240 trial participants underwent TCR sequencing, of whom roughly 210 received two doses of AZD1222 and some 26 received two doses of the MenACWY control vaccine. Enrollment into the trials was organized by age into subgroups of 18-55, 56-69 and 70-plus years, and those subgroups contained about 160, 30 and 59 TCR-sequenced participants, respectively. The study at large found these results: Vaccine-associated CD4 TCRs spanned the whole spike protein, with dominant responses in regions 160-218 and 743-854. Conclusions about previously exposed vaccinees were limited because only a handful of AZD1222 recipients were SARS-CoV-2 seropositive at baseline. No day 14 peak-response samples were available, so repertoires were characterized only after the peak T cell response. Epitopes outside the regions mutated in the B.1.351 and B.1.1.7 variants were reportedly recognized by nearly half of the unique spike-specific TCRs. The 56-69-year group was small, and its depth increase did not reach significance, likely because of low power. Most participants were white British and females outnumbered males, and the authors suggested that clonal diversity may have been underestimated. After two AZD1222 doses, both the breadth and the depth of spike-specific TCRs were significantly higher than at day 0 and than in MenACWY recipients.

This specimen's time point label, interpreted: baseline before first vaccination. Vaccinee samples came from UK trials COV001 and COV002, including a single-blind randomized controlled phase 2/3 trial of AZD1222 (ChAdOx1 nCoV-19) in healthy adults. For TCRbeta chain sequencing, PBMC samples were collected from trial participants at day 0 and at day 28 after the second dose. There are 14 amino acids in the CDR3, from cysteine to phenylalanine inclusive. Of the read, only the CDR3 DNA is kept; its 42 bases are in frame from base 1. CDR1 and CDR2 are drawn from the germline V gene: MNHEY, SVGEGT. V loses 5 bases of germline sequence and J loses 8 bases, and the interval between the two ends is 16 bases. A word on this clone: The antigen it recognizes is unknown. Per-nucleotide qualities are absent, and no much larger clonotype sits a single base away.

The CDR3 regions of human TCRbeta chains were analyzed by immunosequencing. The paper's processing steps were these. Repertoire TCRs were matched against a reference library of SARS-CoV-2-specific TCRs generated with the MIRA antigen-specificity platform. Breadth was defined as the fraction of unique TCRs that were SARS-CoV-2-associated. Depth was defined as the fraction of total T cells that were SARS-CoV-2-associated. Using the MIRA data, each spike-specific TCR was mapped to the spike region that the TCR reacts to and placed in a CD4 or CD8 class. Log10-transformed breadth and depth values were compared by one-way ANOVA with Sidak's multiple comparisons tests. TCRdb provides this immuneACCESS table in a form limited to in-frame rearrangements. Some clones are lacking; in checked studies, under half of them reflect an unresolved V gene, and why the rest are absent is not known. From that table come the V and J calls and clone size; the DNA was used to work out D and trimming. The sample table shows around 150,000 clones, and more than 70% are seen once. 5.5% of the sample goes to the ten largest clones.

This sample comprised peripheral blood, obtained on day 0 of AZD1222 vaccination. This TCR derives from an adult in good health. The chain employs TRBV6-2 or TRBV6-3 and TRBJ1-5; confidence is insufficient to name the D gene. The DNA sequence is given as TGTGCCAGCAGTCCCGCGGGCGCGAGGGAGCCCCAGCATTTT. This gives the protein CASSPAGAREPQHF.